A single T cell receptor (beta chain) is shown here with its context. The protocol was immunoSEQ multiplex PCR, while the TCRdb copy is restricted to in-frame clones and leaves out a portion. Of some 150,000 clones listed, 93% are singletons. The length of the CDR3 is 15 residues. CDR1 is KGHDR and CDR2 is SFDVKD in the germline V gene. V was shortened by 2 bases and J by 2 bases, with 6 bases between the two germline ends. The data belong to a study of control samples from healthy donors and cancer patients. This clonotype originated in a woman aged 55-70 years in good health. The specimen sequenced was blood. This chain links TRBV24-1 with TRBJ2-6, with unresolved D. The DNA for the CDR3 is TGTGCCACCAGTGATTCCGCGACTGGGGCCAACGTCCTGACTTTC. Protein: CATSDSATGANVLTF.